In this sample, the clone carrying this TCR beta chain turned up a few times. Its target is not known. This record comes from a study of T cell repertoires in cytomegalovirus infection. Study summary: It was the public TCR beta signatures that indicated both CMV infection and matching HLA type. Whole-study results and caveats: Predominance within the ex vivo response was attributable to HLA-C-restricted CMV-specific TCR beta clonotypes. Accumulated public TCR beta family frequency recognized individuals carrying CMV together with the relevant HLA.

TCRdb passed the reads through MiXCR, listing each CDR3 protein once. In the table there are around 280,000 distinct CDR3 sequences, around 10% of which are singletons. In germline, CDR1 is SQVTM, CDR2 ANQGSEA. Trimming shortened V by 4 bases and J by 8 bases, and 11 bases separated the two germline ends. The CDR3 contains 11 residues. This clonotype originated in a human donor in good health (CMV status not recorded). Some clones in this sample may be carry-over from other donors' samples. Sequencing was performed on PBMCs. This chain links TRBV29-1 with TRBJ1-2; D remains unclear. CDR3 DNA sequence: TGCAGCGTTGCTAGTTCCGGGGGCTACACCTTC. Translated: CSVASSGGYTF.